This T cell receptor (beta chain) comes out of a study of T-cell reconstitution after alpha-beta-depleted transplantation in children. This CDR3 has 11 amino acids. CDR1 and CDR2 from the germline V gene are MNHEY and SVGEGT. Between the trimmed V and J ends, which lost 2 bases and 4 bases, there was a span of 1 base. This clonotype was picked up many times. Using unique molecular identifiers, the investigators prepared the TCRbeta library. TCRdb redid the calling of the PCR reads with MiXCR, one entry per CDR3 protein. The repertoire holds some 220,000 distinct CDR3 sequences, with approximately 10% as singletons.

This chain links TRBV6-2 or TRBV6-3 with TRBJ2-3; D is ambiguous. The material was PBMCs, obtained before TCRalphabeta/CD19-depleted stem cell transplant. The source is a child less than two years old with acute myeloid leukemia, due to receive a stem cell transplant. For the CDR3, the DNA is TGTGCCAGCAGTTACCCAGATACGCAGTATTTT. Amino acid sequence: CASSYPDTQYF.